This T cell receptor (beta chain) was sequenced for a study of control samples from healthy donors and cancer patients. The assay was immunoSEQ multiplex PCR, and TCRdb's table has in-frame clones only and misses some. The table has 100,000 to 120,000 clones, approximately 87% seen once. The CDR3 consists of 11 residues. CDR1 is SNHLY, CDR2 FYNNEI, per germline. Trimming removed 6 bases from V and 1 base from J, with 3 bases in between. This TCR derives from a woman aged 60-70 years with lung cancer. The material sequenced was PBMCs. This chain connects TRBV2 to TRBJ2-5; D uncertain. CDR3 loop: CASRIQETQYF. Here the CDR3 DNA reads TGTGCCAGCAGGATCCAAGAGACCCAGTACTTC.